One sample yielded the 18 T cell receptor beta chains listed below, sequenced in a study of blood T cells in healthy people across ages. Alongside a J-beta primer mix, a sample-barcoded 5' primer served in a second PCR lasting about 7 to 12 cycles. TCRdb re-called the 5' RACE reads through MiXCR, storing one row per CDR3 protein. The sample has roughly 700,000 distinct CDR3 sequences; 25% are singletons. This sample also belongs to another study, concerning T cells of mothers and their children.

The source material was blood. The source is a boy aged 5 to 17 in good health.

This clonotype has a handful of counts. The chain links TRBV4-2 to TRBJ1-2; D is unresolved. This CDR3 has 13 residues. V was clipped by 1 base and J by 6 bases, with 9 bases between them. Germline V lookup: CDR1 LGHNA, CDR2 YNFKEQ. The CDR3 region is CASSQGPDHGYTF. DNA for the CDR3: TGTGCCAGCAGCCAAGGACCGGACCATGGCTACACCTTC.

This clonotype was seen more than once but under ten times. The chain employs TRBV24-1 and TRBJ2-2; D gene unclear. The germline V and J ends were trimmed by 1 base and 2 bases, with 10 bases remaining between them. Per germline, CDR1 KGHDR and CDR2 SFDVKD. This CDR3 is 16 amino acids long. Written as DNA, the CDR3 is TGTGCCACCAGTGATTTTCCTGGCACTAACACCGGGGAGCTGTTTTTT. This sequence encodes CATSDFPGTNTGELFF.

The V and J genes are TRBV7-9 and TRBJ2-5, with D perhaps TRBD1 (7 bases). V lost 1 base, J lost 0 bases, and 12 bases lay in between. This CDR3 contains 16 residues. Germline lookup yields CDR1 SEHNR and CDR2 FQNEAQ (reference sequence). The CDR3 spells CASSLGAGGNQETQYF. The DNA of the CDR3 is TGTGCCAGCAGCTTAGGGGCAGGGGGGAACCAAGAGACCCAGTACTTC.

This clonotype was seen a handful of times. J is TRBJ2-2 and V is TRBV9; D is perhaps TRBD2 (6 bases). V was pared by 0 bases and J by 6 bases, with 12 bases between. CDR1 SGDLS and CDR2 YYNGEE come from the germline V gene. The CDR3 consists of 15 residues. The CDR3: CASSVVGGRSGELFF. CDR3 DNA sequence: TGTGCCAGCAGCGTAGTAGGTGGGAGGTCCGGGGAGCTGTTTTTT.

The table lists this clonotype with a few counts. The V and J genes are TRBV5-1 and TRBJ2-1; D remains unclear. Looked up from germline, CDR1 is SGHRS and CDR2 is YFSETQ. This CDR3 is 17 amino acids long. V was trimmed by 2 bases and J by 4 bases, leaving 19 bases between them. The DNA of the CDR3 is TGCGCCAGCAGCTTAAGTTGGGCCTCCGCTCCATACAATGAGCAGTTCTTC. Residues: CASSLSWASAPYNEQFF.

This clonotype was counted a few times. V is TRBV20-1 and J is TRBJ2-5; the D is unclear. V dropped 2 bases and J dropped 5 bases, with 9 bases sitting between them. The CDR3 is 12 residues long. Germline assignment: CDR1 DFQATT and CDR2 SNEGSKA (reference sequence). The CDR3 DNA follows: TGCAGTGCTAGATCAGCGACGGAGACCCAGTACTTC. Protein: CSARSATETQYF.

The V and J genes are TRBV27 and TRBJ2-5; D unclear. CDR1 is MNHEY and CDR2 is SMNVEV in the germline V gene (reference sequence). CDR3 length equals 14 residues. V lost 4 bases to trimming and J lost 3 bases, with 12 bases between them. CDR3 in DNA: TGTGCCAGCAGTTCTAGGGTCCCCGAAGAGACCCAGTACTTC. Translated: CASSSRVPEETQYF.

This chain links TRBV12-3 or TRBV12-4 with TRBJ1-3; D is unclear. V lost 3 bases, J lost 3 bases, and 6 bases lay in between. The CDR3 has 13 residues. The CDR3 is CASSLIHGNTIYF. DNA of the CDR3: TGTGCCAGCAGTTTGATACATGGAAACACCATATATTTT.

V usage is TRBV6-5 and J usage is TRBJ2-5; 7 bases align to TRBD1. With the DNA end fitting TRBJ2-7 better, the J assignment may be wrong. Germline values: CDR1 MNHEY, CDR2 SVGAGI. This CDR3 spans 15 amino acids. CDR3 amino acids: CASSYSWDSSYEQYF. The DNA for the CDR3 is TGTGCCAGCAGTTACTCATGGGACAGCTCCTACGAGCAGTACTTC.

Only a few counts were recorded for this clonotype. The chain has TRBV9 and TRBJ2-5; weak D call: TRBD2 (5 bases). CDR3 length: 15 amino acids. Germline V gives CDR1 SGDLS, CDR2 YYNGEE. V was pared by 4 bases and J by 4 bases, with 17 bases between. This CDR3 is CASSLSGESGETQYF. The CDR3 nucleotides are TGTGCCAGCAGCCTCTCCGGGGAGTCGGGAGAGACCCAGTACTTC.

CDR3 sequence: CASSGGVTGELFF. For the CDR3, the DNA is TGTGCCAGCAGCGGGGGGGTCACCGGGGAGCTGTTTTTT. V is TRBV2 and J is TRBJ2-2, with 8 bases aligning to TRBD2. Germline-derived CDR1 and CDR2 are SNHLY and FYNNEI. The V segment lost 6 bases and the J segment 4 bases; nucleotides outside the gene matches: 1. The CDR3 has 13 residues.

V is TRBV7-6 and J is TRBJ2-2; 7 bases line up with TRBD2. V dropped 5 bases and J dropped 4; count of bases not matched to a gene: 7. CDR1 is SGHVS and CDR2 is FNYEAQ in the germline V gene. This CDR3 is 15 amino acids long. DNA for the CDR3: TGTGCCAGCAGCCTCGCGGGGGATGGCACCGGGGAGCTGTTTTTT. The encoded protein is CASSLAGDGTGELFF. The full variable domain, with the rest looked up from reference TRBV7-6 and TRBJ2-2, is GAGVSQSPRYKVTKRGQDVALRCDPISGHVSLYWYRQALGQGPEFLTYFNYEAQQDKSGLPNDRFSAERPEGSISTLTIQRTEQRDSAMYRCASSLAGDGTGELFFGEGSRLTVL.

This chain links TRBV29-1 with TRBJ1-5; tentatively, D is TRBD1 (6 bases). V was pared by 2 bases and J by 7 bases, with 12 bases between. Per the germline V gene, CDR1 is SQVTM and CDR2 is ANQGSEA. The length of the CDR3 is 13 residues. CDR3 coding DNA: TGCAGCGTTGAAATCCAGACAGGACAGCCCCAGCATTTT. Protein product: CSVEIQTGQPQHF.

The rearrangement links TRBV18 to TRBJ2-1, with 10 bases identical to TRBD1. This CDR3 spans 15 amino acids. Trimming removed 1 base from V and 8 bases from J; junction bases left unmatched: 5. The germline V gene encodes CDR1 KGHSH and CDR2 LQKENI. The CDR3 region is CASSPLRDRGHEQFF. As DNA, the CDR3 is TGTGCCAGCTCACCACTCCGGGACAGGGGTCATGAGCAGTTCTTC.

J is TRBJ2-7 and V is TRBV28; D might be TRBD2 (5 bases). Deletions cut 8 bases from V and 1 base from J, with 12 bases between. Germline values: CDR1 MDHEN, CDR2 SYDVKM. The CDR3 covers 13 residues. CDR3 sequence (DNA): TGTGCCAGCGTAGCGCACCGATCCTACGAGCAGTACTTC. The encoded protein is CASVAHRSYEQYF.

The sample holds a few counts of this clonotype. The chain uses TRBV27 and TRBJ1-5; TRBD1 is a possible D gene (5 bases). The CDR3 runs to 14 residues. CDR1 and CDR2 from the germline V gene are MNHEY and SMNVEV (reference sequence). V lost 5 bases, J lost 0 bases, and 8 bases lay in between. CDR3 sequence (DNA): TGTGCCAGCAGTGTCACAGGTAGCAATCAGCCCCAGCATTTT. It encodes CASSVTGSNQPQHF.

This clonotype has more than one count but fewer than ten. The chain joins TRBV11-1 to TRBJ2-1, with D tentatively TRBD1 (5 bases). V lost 1 base to trimming and J lost 0 bases, with 10 bases between them. CDR3 length: 16 residues. Germline values: CDR1 SGHAT, CDR2 FQDESV (reference sequence). Written as DNA, the CDR3 is TGTGCCAGCAGCTTAGAACAGGATAGCTCCTACAATGAGCAGTTCTTC. It is translated as CASSLEQDSSYNEQFF.

This clonotype showed up just a few times. The chain employs TRBV4-1 and TRBJ2-7; no firm D call. The CDR3 spans 15 residues. The germline V and J ends were trimmed by 3 bases and 0 bases, with 12 bases remaining between them. Germline V gene lookup returns CDR1 MGHRA and CDR2 YSYEKL. CDR3 DNA sequence: TGCGCCAGCAGCCATCTCCAGGAGAGCTCCTACGAGCAGTACTTC. This gives the protein CASSHLQESSYEQYF.